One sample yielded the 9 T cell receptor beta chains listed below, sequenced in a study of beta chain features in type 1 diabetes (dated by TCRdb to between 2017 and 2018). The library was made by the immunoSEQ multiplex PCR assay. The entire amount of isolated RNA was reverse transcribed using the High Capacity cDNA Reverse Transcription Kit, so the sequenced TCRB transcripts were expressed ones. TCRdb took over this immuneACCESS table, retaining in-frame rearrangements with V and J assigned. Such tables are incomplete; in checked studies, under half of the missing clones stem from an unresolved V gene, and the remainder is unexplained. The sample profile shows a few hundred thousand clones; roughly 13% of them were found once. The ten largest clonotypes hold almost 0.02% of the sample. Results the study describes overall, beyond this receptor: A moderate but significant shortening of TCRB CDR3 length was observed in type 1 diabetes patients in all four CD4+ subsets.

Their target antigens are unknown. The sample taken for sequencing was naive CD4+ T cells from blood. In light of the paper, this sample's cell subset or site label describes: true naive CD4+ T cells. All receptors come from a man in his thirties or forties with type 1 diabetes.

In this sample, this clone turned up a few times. CDR3 residues: CASSSGQDYGYTF. As DNA, the CDR3 is TGTGCCAGCAGCTCGGGACAGGACTATGGCTACACCTTC. V usage is TRBV7-2 and J usage is TRBJ1-2, with 8 bases matching TRBD1. This CDR3 has 13 amino acids. The trim removed 4 bases at V and 3 bases at J, leaving 1 base unmatched. Germline V gene data show CDR1 as SGHTA and CDR2 as FQGNSA.

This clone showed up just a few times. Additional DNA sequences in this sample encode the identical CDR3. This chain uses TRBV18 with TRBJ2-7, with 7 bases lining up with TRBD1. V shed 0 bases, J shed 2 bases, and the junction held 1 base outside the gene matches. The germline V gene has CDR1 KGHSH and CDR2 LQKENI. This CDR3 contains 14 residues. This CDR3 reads CASSPPGQPYEQYF. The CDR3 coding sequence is TGTGCCAGCTCACCACCGGGACAGCCCTACGAGCAGTACTTC.

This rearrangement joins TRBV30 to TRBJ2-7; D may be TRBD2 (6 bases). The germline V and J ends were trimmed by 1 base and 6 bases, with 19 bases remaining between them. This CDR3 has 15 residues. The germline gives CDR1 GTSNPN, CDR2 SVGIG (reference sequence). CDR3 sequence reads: CAWSDVGGPLREQYF. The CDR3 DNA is TGTGCCTGGAGTGATGTGGGAGGTCCCCTCCGCGAGCAGTACTTC.

CDR3 coding DNA: TGTGCCAGTAGTATGCGGGATAGCGGGCCTACCCAAGAGACCCAGTACTTC. It specifies CASSMRDSGPTQETQYF. The chain recombines TRBV19 with TRBJ2-5; TRBD2 matches 7 bases. V was clipped by 3 bases and J by 1 base; unmatched bases: 11. Germline CDR1 and CDR2: LNHDA and SQIVND (reference sequence). The CDR3 contains 17 residues.

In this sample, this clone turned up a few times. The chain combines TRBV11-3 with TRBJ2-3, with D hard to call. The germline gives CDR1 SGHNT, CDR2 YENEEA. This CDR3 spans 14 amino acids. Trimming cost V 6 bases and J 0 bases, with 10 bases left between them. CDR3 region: CASSPRVSTDTQYF. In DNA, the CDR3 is TGTGCCAGCAGTCCCCGTGTTAGCACAGATACGCAGTATTTT. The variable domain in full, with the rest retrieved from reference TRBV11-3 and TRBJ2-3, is EAGVVQSPRYKIIEKKQPVAFWCNPISGHNTLYWYLQNLGQGPELLIRYENEEAVDDSQLPKDRFSAERLKGVDSTLKIQPAELGDSAVYLCASSPRVSTDTQYFGPGTRLTVL.

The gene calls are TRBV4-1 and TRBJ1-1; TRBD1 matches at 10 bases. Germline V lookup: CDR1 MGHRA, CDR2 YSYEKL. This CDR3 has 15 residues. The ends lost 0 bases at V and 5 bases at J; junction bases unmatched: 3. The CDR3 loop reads CASSQEGQGRTEAFF. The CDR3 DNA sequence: TGCGCCAGCAGCCAAGAGGGACAGGGGAGGACTGAAGCTTTCTTT.

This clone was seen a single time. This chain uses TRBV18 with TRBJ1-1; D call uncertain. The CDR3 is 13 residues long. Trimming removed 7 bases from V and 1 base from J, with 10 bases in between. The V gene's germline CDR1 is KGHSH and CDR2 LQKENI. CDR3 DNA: TGTGCCAGCTTACGGGAAGAGAACACTGAAGCTTTCTTT. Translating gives CASLREENTEAFF.

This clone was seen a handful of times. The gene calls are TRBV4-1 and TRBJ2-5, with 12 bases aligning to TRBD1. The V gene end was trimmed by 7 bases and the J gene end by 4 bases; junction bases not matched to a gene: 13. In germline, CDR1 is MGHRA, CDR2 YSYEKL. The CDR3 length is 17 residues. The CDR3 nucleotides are TGCGCCAGCACCCAGCCTGGGACAGGGGGCCTGGGAGAGACCCAGTACTTC. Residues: CASTQPGTGGLGETQYF.

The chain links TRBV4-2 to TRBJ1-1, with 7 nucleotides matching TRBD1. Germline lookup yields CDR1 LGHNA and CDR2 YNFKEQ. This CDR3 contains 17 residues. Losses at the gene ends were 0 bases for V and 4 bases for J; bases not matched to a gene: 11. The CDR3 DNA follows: TGTGCCAGCAGCCAAGACAACGACAGGGAGAGGGCCACTGAAGCTTTCTTT. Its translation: CASSQDNDRERATEAFF.